The 7 T cell receptor beta chains below all came from one sample that was sequenced in a study of blood T cell repertoires in COVID-19. Sequencing used immunoSEQ multiplex PCR; TCRdb keeps in-frame clones, though not all of them. The sample lists fewer than 250,000 clones; 75% to 85% were seen once. The material sequenced was peripheral blood. The receptors come from a woman in her 70s with acute or convalescent COVID-19.

This chain links TRBV5-1 with TRBJ1-1; 8 bases fit TRBD1. Germline trimming cut 4 bases from V and 4 bases from J; bases unmatched to any gene: 9. Germline CDR1 and CDR2: SGHRS and YFSETQ. The CDR3 covers 15 residues. This CDR3 is CASSPVTGVGTEAFF. CDR3 bases: TGCGCCAGCAGCCCGGTGACAGGGGTGGGCACTGAAGCTTTCTTT.

The rearrangement links TRBV5-1 to TRBJ2-3, with 8 nucleotides matching TRBD1. The CDR3 loop spans 15 amino acids. Per the germline V gene, CDR1 is SGHRS and CDR2 is YFSETQ. The junction had 4 bases not matched to a gene; V was cut back by 0 bases and J by 4 bases. CDR3 protein: CASSLGQGAADTQYF. The CDR3 bases are TGCGCCAGCAGCTTGGGTCAGGGGGCCGCAGATACGCAGTATTTT.

There are a few counts of this clone. CDR3 sequence reads: CSASLTRGNEQFF. The CDR3 nucleotides are TGCAGTGCTAGTTTGACGCGAGGGAATGAGCAGTTCTTC. V gene TRBV20-1 combines with J gene TRBJ2-1; D is perhaps TRBD2 (5 bases). The germline V and J ends were trimmed by 3 bases and 7 bases, with 13 bases remaining between them. This CDR3 has 13 residues. Germline CDR1 and CDR2: DFQATT and SNEGSKA (reference sequence).

CDR3 in amino acids: CASSQGGGNQPQHF. CDR3 in DNA: TGCGCCAGCAGCCAGGGGGGAGGCAATCAGCCCCAGCATTTT. The rearrangement uses TRBV5-1 and TRBJ1-5; TRBD1 aligns across 7 bases. Losses at the gene ends were 4 bases for V and 2 bases for J; bases not matched to a gene: 3. Germline V gene lookup returns CDR1 SGHRS and CDR2 YFSETQ. This CDR3 contains 14 residues.

The V gene is TRBV6-6, the J gene TRBJ2-1, with D possibly TRBD2 on 6 matching bases. Trimming removed 5 bases from V and 0 bases from J, with 14 bases in between. This CDR3 spans 16 amino acids. Germline CDR1 reads MNHNY; CDR2 reads SVGAGI (reference sequence). In nucleotides, the CDR3 is TGTGCCAGCAGTCCGGCGGGGACCCTCTCCTACAATGAGCAGTTCTTC. Its translation is CASSPAGTLSYNEQFF.

V is TRBV5-1 and J is TRBJ1-5; D gene unclear. Trimming removed 4 bases at V and 6 bases at J, with 11 bases between. This CDR3 is 13 amino acids long. Germline V lookup: CDR1 SGHRS, CDR2 YFSETQ. This chain's CDR3 is CASSPGGGQPQHF. The CDR3, as DNA: TGCGCCAGCAGCCCAGGTGGAGGTCAGCCCCAGCATTTT.

CDR3 coding DNA: TGTGCCAGCAGTTTGAGGACCTACGAGCAGTACTTC. As protein: CASSLRTYEQYF. This chain uses TRBV12-3 or TRBV12-4 with TRBJ2-7, with D hard to call. The V and J ends lost 3 bases and 2 bases respectively, with 5 bases between them. There are 12 residues in the CDR3.